The rows below give T cell receptor beta chains drawn from one sample of a study of blood T cell repertoires in COVID-19. Clones were sequenced by immunoSEQ multiplex PCR, and TCRdb holds only the in-frame ones, with some missing. Among 300,000 or so clones listed, around 89% were seen once. Sequencing input: peripheral blood. The receptors were sampled from a man younger than 30 who had recovered from COVID-19. The conserved cysteine and the conserved F or W are not part of the CDR3 here.

TRBJ2-1 TRBV11-3 ASSRASGYNEQF
TRBJ1-2 TRBV7-8 ASSVRDTHNYGYT
TRBJ2-1 TRBV6-2/TRBV6-3 ASSLPWAGYNEQF
TRBJ2-7 TRBV6-1 ASSEAGGNPYEQY
TRBJ2-2 TRBV6-5 ASRGQGYTGELF
TRBJ1-1 TRBV29-1 SVDRDTEAF
TRBJ2-7 TRBV12-3/TRBV12-4 ASSPGTGYEQY
TRBJ2-1 TRBV13 ASSINRGGGNEQF
TRBJ1-4 TRBV6-5 ASSYSIRTENEKLF
TRBJ2-4 TRBV6-4 ASDQGSIAKNIQY
TRBJ1-1 TRBV7-2 ASSPDRGWTEAF
TRBJ2-1 TRBV2 ASSEDRSDYFSYNEQF
TRBJ2-3 TRBV5-4 ASSGTSGGARDTQY
TRBJ2-5 TRBV6-5 ASSYSGRDQETQY
TRBJ1-2 TRBV9 ASSGGDSVGYT
TRBJ1-4 TRBV6-5 ASSYVRTGDEKLF
TRBJ2-7 TRBV18 ASSPSQYEQY
TRBJ1-1 TRBV6-5 ASSSGWRNTEAF
TRBJ2-1 TRBV5-6 ASSFFGRAYNEQF
TRBJ2-1 TRBV5-4 AFASLAGGYNEQF
TRBJ2-5 TRBV9 ASSATGQMETQY
TRBJ2-7 TRBV5-6 ASSLAPLSGEQY
TRBJ1-2 TRBV25-1 ASSEWTGGGYGYT
TRBJ2-7 TRBV27 ASSVSQGYEQY
TRBJ1-1 TRBV27 ASKEGTGATEAF
TRBJ2-5 TRBV5-1 ASSLEQGGETQY
TRBJ2-3 TRBV24-1 ATARTGNTDTQY